The rows below give T cell receptor beta chains drawn from one sample of a study of OX40 agonist ivuxolimab in advanced cancers. TCRdb's table, derived via immunoSEQ multiplex PCR, lists solely in-frame clones and lacks some. This table has tens of thousands of clones, approximately 89% appearing once. The sample was CD4+ or CD8+ T cells sorted from blood, taken in a trial of the OX40 agonist ivuxolimab. The receptors stem from an adult with an advanced solid tumor such as melanoma, head and neck, liver or kidney cancer. Both conserved end residues are part of each CDR3. Fields, in order: D gene, CDR3 length, J gene, clone size, V gene, CDR3 protein, CDR3 DNA. The D gene is left open where the match is weak. Size tells how often a clone was seen (once, few, many) or the class of an expanded clone, and some rows leave it out.

TRBD1 | 13 | TRBJ2-5 | - | TRBV7-7 | CASSLDREETQYF | TGTGCTAGCAGCTTAGACAGGGAGGAGACCCAGTACTTC
- | 16 | TRBJ2-5 | - | TRBV2 | CASRRTTVLSQETQYF | TGTGCCAGCAGGAGGACGACGGTCCTCTCACAAGAGACCCAGTACTTC
- | 13 | TRBJ1-5 | - | TRBV7-8 | CASSFDSNQPQHF | TGTGCCAGCAGCTTCGATAGCAATCAGCCCCAGCATTTT
TRBD2 | 16 | TRBJ2-3 | - | TRBV19 | CASSSRDPGRTDTQYF | TGTGCCAGTAGTAGCCGGGACCCCGGGAGGACAGATACGCAGTATTTT
- | 12 | TRBJ2-7 | - | TRBV7-2 | CASSRAGPAQYF | TGTGCCAGCTCGCGGGCGGGGCCGGCGCAGTACTTC
TRBD1 | 12 | TRBJ2-7 | - | TRBV28 | CASSLLQGMGNF | TGTGCCAGCAGTTTACTACAGGGGATGGGGAACTTC
TRBD1 | 15 | TRBJ2-2 | - | TRBV5-8 | CASSLRGGDTGELFF | TGTGCCAGCAGCTTGCGAGGGGGCGACACCGGGGAGCTGTTTTTT
- | 14 | TRBJ2-2 | - | TRBV2 | CASRQNRDDGELFF | TGTGCCAGCAGACAAAACCGGGACGACGGGGAGCTGTTTTTT
- | 13 | TRBJ2-2 | - | TRBV7-3 | CASSSDSYGELFF | TGTGCCAGCAGCTCCGACTCGTACGGGGAGCTGTTTTTT
TRBD1 | 16 | TRBJ1-4 | - | TRBV5-1 | CASSLVPGQFNEKLFF | TGCGCCAGCAGCTTGGTCCCGGGACAGTTTAATGAAAAACTGTTTTTT
TRBD2 | 15 | TRBJ2-2 | - | TRBV7-7 | CASSLLAGAVGELFF | TGTGCCAGCAGCTTACTAGCGGGAGCGGTCGGGGAGCTGTTTTTT
- | 11 | TRBJ2-1 | - | TRBV18 | CASSPRNEQFF | TGTGCCAGCTCACCACGGAATGAGCAGTTCTTC
TRBD1 | 16 | TRBJ2-2 | once | TRBV19 | CASSIQGTGSTGELFF | TGTGCCAGTAGTATACAGGGGACAGGGAGCACCGGGGAGCTGTTTTTT
- | 14 | TRBJ1-5 | - | TRBV6-5 | CASSYGTGNQPQHF | TGTGCCAGCAGTTATGGAACAGGCAATCAGCCCCAGCATTTT
- | 13 | TRBJ2-7 | - | TRBV5-4 | CASSSGRTGEQYF | TGTGCCAGCAGCAGTGGACGTACGGGGGAGCAGTACTTC
- | 16 | TRBJ2-7 | - | TRBV21-1 | CARVILLTGGSGEQYF | TGTGCCAGAGTTATACTTTTGACAGGGGGATCCGGCGAGCAGTACTTC
- | 16 | TRBJ1-1 | once | TRBV9 | CASSVGRGGVNTEAFF | TGTGCCAGCAGCGTAGGGAGGGGTGGGGTGAACACTGAAGCTTTCTTT
TRBD1 | 14 | TRBJ1-1 | - | TRBV7-8 | CASSPGGRSTEASF | TGTGCCAGCAGCCCAGGGGGGCGTAGCACTGAAGCTTCCTTT
- | 14 | TRBJ2-7 | - | TRBV11-2 | CASSLDRYSYEQYF | TGTGCCAGCAGCTTAGACAGATACTCCTACGAGCAGTACTTC
- | 12 | TRBJ1-1 | - | TRBV6-5 | CASSGMNTEAFF | TGTGCCAGCAGTGGTATGAACACTGAAGCTTTCTTT
- | 16 | TRBJ1-6 | - | TRBV27 | CASSQAGSRSNSPLHF | TGTGCCAGCAGTCAAGCCGGGAGTCGGAGTAATTCACCCCTCCACTTT
- | 13 | TRBJ1-2 | - | TRBV19 | CASSWASSHGYTF | TGTGCCAGTAGTTGGGCCTCTTCCCATGGCTACACCTTC
- | 13 | TRBJ2-5 | - | TRBV2 | CASSERGVETQYF | TGTGCCAGCAGTGAAAGGGGCGTAGAGACCCAGTACTTC
- | 16 | TRBJ2-3 | - | TRBV7-8 | CASSLALGASTDTQYF | TGTGCCAGCAGCTTAGCGCTGGGGGCTAGCACAGATACGCAGTATTTT
- | 13 | TRBJ1-2 | many | TRBV18 | CASSPEANYGYTF | TGTGCCAGCTCACCCGAGGCTAACTATGGCTACACCTTC
- | 13 | TRBJ2-1 | - | TRBV5-1 | CASRVRGYNEQFF | TGCGCCAGCAGGGTCAGGGGTTACAATGAGCAGTTCTTC
- | 14 | TRBJ1-1 | - | TRBV28 | CASSLVQGTTEAFF | TGTGCCAGCAGTTTGGTACAGGGAACGACTGAAGCTTTCTTT
TRBD1 | 14 | TRBJ1-2 | - | TRBV10-2 | CASRSDRGKDGYTF | TGCGCCAGCAGGTCGGACAGGGGGAAGGATGGCTACACCTTC
TRBD1 | 14 | TRBJ1-1 | - | TRBV11-3 | CASSKTGKDTEAFF | TGTGCCAGCAGCAAGACAGGGAAGGACACTGAAGCTTTCTTT
TRBD1 | 14 | TRBJ2-1 | - | TRBV25-1 | CASSDLRDRGQQFF | TGTGCCAGCAGTGACCTCCGGGACAGGGGACAGCAGTTCTTC
- | 13 | TRBJ1-2 | - | TRBV9 | CASSSRSDYGYTF | TGTGCCAGCAGCTCTCGTTCGGACTATGGCTACACCTTC
- | 13 | TRBJ2-2 | - | TRBV28 | CATFQADVGELFF | TGTGCCACGTTCCAGGCGGACGTCGGGGAGCTGTTTTTT
- | 14 | TRBJ2-1 | - | TRBV21-1 | CASSKVEFRDEQFF | TGTGCCAGCAGCAAAGTAGAGTTTCGGGATGAGCAGTTCTTC